Following are 10 T cell receptor beta chains from one sample sequenced in a study of T cells in Graves' hyperthyroidism and ophthalmopathy. What was amplified from RNA transcripts were TCR beta CDR3 regions. Primed by the HTBI set, a first-round RT-PCR was run on the TCR CDR3. A single record per CDR3 protein comes from TCRdb applying MiXCR to the multiplex PCR reads. The table lists about half a million distinct CDR3 sequences, about 15% of them singletons. Sequenced sample: blood. The receptor set was obtained from a woman aged 25 to 39 with Graves' ophthalmopathy.

This clonotype was recorded a few times. The V gene is TRBV6-1, the J gene TRBJ1-5, with TRBD1 as a possible D gene (5 bases). The CDR3 runs to 16 residues. Trimming pared 6 bases from V and 5 bases from J, leaving 20 bases between. Germline assignment: CDR1 MNHNS and CDR2 SASEGT. CDR3 protein: CASRSRDSRLYQPQHF. CDR3 DNA sequence: TGTGCCAGCAGGTCGCGCGACAGCCGTCTTTATCAGCCCCAGCATTTT.

The gene calls are TRBV7-9 and TRBJ2-1; 9 bases are shared with TRBD2. CDR1 and CDR2 (germline): SEHNR, FQNEAQ (reference sequence). This CDR3 comprises 16 residues. J gave up 7 bases and V 1 base, and 8 bases lay outside the gene matches. CDR3 nucleotide sequence: TGTGCCAGCAGCTTAGTTTCCAGCGGGAGGTTTAATGAGCAGTTCTTC. Its protein is CASSLVSSGRFNEQFF.

This clonotype was observed many times. This chain uses TRBV3-1 with TRBJ2-3; no firm D call. The CDR3 runs 15 residues. Germline values: CDR1 LGHDT, CDR2 YNNKEL (reference sequence). V dropped 0 bases and J dropped 6 bases, with 13 bases sitting between them. The CDR3 loop is CASSQEAVRLDTQYF. In DNA, the CDR3 is TGTGCCAGCAGCCAAGAGGCAGTCAGGTTGGATACGCAGTATTTT.

A word on this clonotype: An end of the junction does not agree with germline; a read error may underlie this. V and J are TRBV7-9 and TRBJ2-5; D possibly corresponds to TRBD1 (6 bases). Looked up from germline, CDR1 is SEHNR and CDR2 is FQNEAQ (reference sequence). This CDR3 spans 15 amino acids. CDR3 bases: TGTGCCAGCGGCTTAAGGGGGTTGGCTCAAGAGACCCAGTACTTC. This sequence encodes CASGLRGLAQETQYF.

This clonotype was observed a single time. V is TRBV28 and J is TRBJ2-3; D is perhaps TRBD2 (5 bases). Germline V lookup: CDR1 MDHEN, CDR2 SYDVKM. V lost 4 bases and J lost 4, with 12 bases in between. CDR3 length: 14 residues. The CDR3 DNA reads TGTGCCAGCAGTTCACACCCTAGCCCAGATACGCAGTATTTT. It specifies CASSSHPSPDTQYF.

The J gene is TRBJ2-3, the V gene TRBV27; 8 bases are a match to TRBD2. Germline V gene data show CDR1 as MNHEY and CDR2 as SMNVEV (reference sequence). With 4 bases clipped from V and 5 bases from J, the junction kept 5 bases outside the gene matches. CDR3 size: 14 residues. The CDR3 loop reads CASSYALAGDTQYF. Here the CDR3 DNA reads TGTGCCAGCAGTTATGCGCTAGCGGGAGATACGCAGTATTTT.

This clonotype was counted between two and nine times. J is TRBJ2-7 and V is TRBV28; D may be TRBD1 (6 bases). This CDR3 is built from 14 residues. Germline assignment: CDR1 MDHEN and CDR2 SYDVKM. Trimming took 2 bases from V and 2 from J, leaving 10 bases between them. The CDR3 coding sequence is TGTGCCAGCAGTTTACACAGGACAGCCTACGAGCAGTACTTC. The encoded protein is CASSLHRTAYEQYF.

This clonotype has at least ten counts. The rearrangement links TRBV24-1 to TRBJ2-3; D is uncertain. Trimming left V 4 bases short and J 2 bases short, with 9 bases between. Per the germline V gene, CDR1 is KGHDR and CDR2 is SFDVKD. The CDR3 is 14 residues long. CDR3 in DNA: TGTGCCACCAGTGACTCCGGATTCACAGATACGCAGTATTTT. Amino acids: CATSDSGFTDTQYF.

This clonotype was observed many times. J is TRBJ2-7 and V is TRBV20-1, with TRBD2 matching 8 bases. The V segment lost 0 bases and the J segment 1 base; nucleotides outside the gene matches: 2. The CDR3 is 14 amino acids. In germline, CDR1 is DFQATT, CDR2 SNEGSKA (reference sequence). The chain's CDR3 is CSAREGTRSYEQYF. CDR3 nucleotides: TGCAGTGCTAGAGAAGGGACTAGATCCTACGAGCAGTACTTC.

Only a few counts were recorded for this clonotype. J is TRBJ1-1 and V is TRBV4-3; 9 bases align to TRBD1. The length of the CDR3 is 16 residues. After removal of 0 bases from V and 5 bases from J, the junction contained 7 bases not matched to a gene. CDR1 and CDR2 (germline): LGHNA, YSLEER. DNA for the CDR3: TGCGCCAGCAGCCAAGACCCCGACAGGGGGTGGACTGAAGCTTTCTTT. Translated: CASSQDPDRGWTEAFF.